This T cell receptor (beta chain) comes out of a study of cytotoxic CD8 clonotypes in ibrutinib-treated CLL (dated by TCRdb to about 2021). With respect to the entire study: The cohort was composed of some twelve relapsed/refractory and about 15 treatment-naive patients; IGHV unmutated status was identified in under 18 patients. Responses were partial in 24 patients and complete in 2; after median 68 months follow-up, roughly 15 stayed in remission and about twelve progressed. Samples at response were collected after a median of about 12 months of treatment, with a range of about 6 to 36 months. Samples averaged approximately 240,000 productive templates and just under 95,000 productive rearrangements. Longitudinal samples were available for about 30% of the roughly 86 trial participants. Cryopreserved peripheral blood mononuclear cells were collected at three points: before therapy, at response, and at either sustained remission or disease progression. Patients were still on ibrutinib when every remission and progressive disease sample was collected.

Broad study findings and their caveats: At baseline, clonality was higher than in age-matched healthy donors and showed a strong correlation with circulating CD8+ T-cell counts. Clonality increased at ibrutinib response, stayed stable in sustained remission, and fell back toward baseline at progression. Public clonotypes were found to be uncommon and were observed to contract or remain stable during treatment; the increase in clonality was shown to reflect expansion of private clonotypes at ibrutinib response. Sampling times were not matched between sustained-remission and progressing patients, and lymph node repertoires were not studied.

On this clone: Its antigen remains undetermined. The sample holds no much larger clone one base away, and base qualities are not on file.

Read against the paper, the sample's time point label means: approximately 11 months on ibrutinib. For TCR beta library preparation, about 2 micrograms of genomic DNA was extracted from cryopreserved PBMCs. Longitudinal blood samples from CLL patients on ibrutinib monotherapy were analyzed using high-throughput TCR beta sequencing. The patients were enrolled in a single-center, open-label phase 2 trial of ibrutinib monotherapy. Taken from the germline V gene, the CDR1 and CDR2 loops are KGHSH and LQKENI. For this chain, trimming is 7 bases at the V end and 6 bases at the J end, and the number of junction bases without a gene match is 3. Reading from cysteine to phenylalanine, the CDR3 counts 15 amino acids. Only CDR3 DNA remains: 45 bases, in frame from the first base. Each clonotype received, on average, about 10x coverage in deep resolution sequencing performed on a MiSeq, where the target depth lay between 1 in 1 million and 1 in 200,000 T cells. TCR beta libraries were generated with the immunoSEQ hsTCRB Kit. Per the authors' processing: Data were analyzed with ImmunoSEQ Data Assistant and ImmunoSEQ Analyzer, with V, D and J genes assigned per IMGT definitions. Clonality, which ranges from 0 to 1, was calculated by subtracting the normalized Shannon entropy of productive rearrangement frequencies from one. Public clonotype analysis was restricted to overrepresented clonotypes comprising at least 0.05% of each patient's repertoire. Roughly 12 age-matched healthy donor repertoires from immuneACCESS were used as controls for clonality. In TCRdb, the immuneACCESS table is reduced to in-frame sequences with V and J assigned. These tables do not hold every clone; where another copy was compared, an unresolved V gene accounts for under half, and the others remain unexplained. V and J calls and clone size come straight from that table; D and trimming were deduced from the DNA. This sample has about 200,000 clones in its table, and just under 80% of those were observed once. About an eighth of the sample is taken by the ten largest.

Recombination linked TRBV18 to TRBJ2-1; 16 middle bases align to TRBD2. The sequences come from PBMCs, collected after 12 months of ibrutinib treatment. The receptor was isolated from a human donor with chronic lymphocytic leukemia. The CDR3 in this case is CASFGTSGRANEQFF. The DNA reads as follows: TGTGCCAGCTTCGGGACTAGCGGGAGGGCCAATGAGCAGTTCTTC.